Described below is a single T cell receptor (beta chain) sequence and its context. Its specificity is unknown. Assay used: immunoSEQ multiplex PCR; TCRdb lists only in-frame clones, some missing. Of 100,000 to 150,000 clones in the sample, approximately 85% were seen once. The sample comes from a study of T cell responses to AZD1222 COVID-19 vaccine. Overall study findings and caveats: Breadth and depth of Spike-specific TCRs rose after two AZD1222 doses. At baseline, just 5 or 6 AZD1222 recipients tested seropositive.

The TCR originated in an adult who received the AZD1222 COVID-19 vaccine. The starting material was peripheral blood, obtained 28 days after the second AZD1222 dose.

The CDR3 loop is CASSPVGDVGVYGYTF. The CDR3 nucleotides are TGTGCCAGCTCACCAGTTGGGGACGTTGGGGTCTATGGCTACACCTTC. This chain connects TRBV18 to TRBJ1-2; a possible D gene is TRBD1 (5 bases). V was clipped by 2 bases and J by 4 bases, with 17 bases between them. The germline V gene encodes CDR1 KGHSH and CDR2 LQKENI. The CDR3 is made up of 16 amino acids.